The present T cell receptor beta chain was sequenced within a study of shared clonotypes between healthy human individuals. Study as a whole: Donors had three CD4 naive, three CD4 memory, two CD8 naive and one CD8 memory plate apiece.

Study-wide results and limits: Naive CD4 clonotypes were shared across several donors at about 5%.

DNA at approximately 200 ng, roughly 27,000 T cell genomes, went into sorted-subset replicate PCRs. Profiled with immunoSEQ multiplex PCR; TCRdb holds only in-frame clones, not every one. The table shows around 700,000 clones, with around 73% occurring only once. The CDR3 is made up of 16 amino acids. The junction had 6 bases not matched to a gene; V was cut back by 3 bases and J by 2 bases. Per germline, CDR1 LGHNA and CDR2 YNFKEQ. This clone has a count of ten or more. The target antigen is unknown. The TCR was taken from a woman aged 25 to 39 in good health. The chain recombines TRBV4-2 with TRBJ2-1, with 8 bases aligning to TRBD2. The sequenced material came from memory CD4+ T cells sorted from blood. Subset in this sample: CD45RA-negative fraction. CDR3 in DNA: TGTGCCAGCAGCCAGAGTAGCGGGATGACCTACAATGAGCAGTTCTTC. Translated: CASSQSSGMTYNEQFF.